What follows are 20 T cell receptor beta chains derived from one specimen sequenced in a study of Ad26.COV2.S vaccination and SARS-CoV-2 variants. Sample treatment: about 20 received Ad26.COV2.S at low or high dose, single or two shots; about five received placebo; per-sample allocation not given. The samples were gathered on day 63 after the first injection of vaccine or placebo. Assay: immunoSEQ multiplex PCR; the TCRdb copy retains only in-frame clones and omits some. There are about 680,000 clones in the sample; more than 70% occur only once, and around 1.5% lies in the top ten. The specimen was peripheral blood, collected in a trial of Ad26.COV2.S vaccine versus placebo. These receptors came from a person aged 18-60 years who received the Ad26.COV2.S COVID-19 vaccine or a placebo.

The V and J genes are TRBV12-3 or TRBV12-4 and TRBJ1-2; no reliable D call. The V end was cut by 8 bases, the J end by 8 bases, with 15 bases between. There are 12 residues in the CDR3. As DNA, the CDR3 is TGTGCCAGCGAGGCGAAGGGAGGAGGCTACACCTTC. This encodes CASEAKGGGYTF.

The chain recombines TRBV4-2 with TRBJ2-7, with 9 positions matching TRBD2. Per the germline V gene, CDR1 is LGHNA and CDR2 is YNFKEQ. With V trimmed by 1 base and J by 2 bases, 12 bases remained unmatched. The CDR3 has 18 residues. CDR3 residues: CASSQGNPSGGLPYEQYF. The CDR3 DNA is TGTGCCAGCAGCCAAGGGAACCCAAGCGGGGGGCTACCCTACGAGCAGTACTTC.

This sequence joins TRBV12-3 or TRBV12-4 and TRBJ1-6; 8 positions match TRBD1. V shed 6 bases and J 14 bases; nucleotides not matched to a gene: 6. This CDR3 region has 12 residues. CDR3 in DNA: TGTGCCAGCAGCCAGGACAGGGTGACCCTCCACTTT. It codes for CASSQDRVTLHF.

The CDR3, as DNA: TGTGCCACCAGTGAAGCTGACAGGGCGGAGACCCAGTACTTC. Protein: CATSEADRAETQYF. V and J are TRBV24-1 and TRBJ2-5, with TRBD1 matching 7 bases. This CDR3 has 14 residues. Germline V gene sequence: CDR1 KGHDR, CDR2 SFDVKD. V lost 4 bases, J lost 5 bases, and 6 bases stayed unmatched.

The rearrangement uses TRBV9 and TRBJ2-7; D might be TRBD1 (6 bases). CDR3 length: 15 amino acids. Germline loops: CDR1 SGDLS, CDR2 YYNGEE. The V end lost 0 bases, the J end lost 5 bases, and 15 bases lay between the germline ends. CDR3 DNA: TGTGCCAGCAGCGTAGTCGGGGCAGGGGTGGACGAGCAGTACTTC. It yields the protein CASSVVGAGVDEQYF.

This clone was observed a few times. The chain carries TRBV11-2 and TRBJ2-7; no clear D. Per germline, CDR1 SGHAT and CDR2 FQNNGV. CDR3 size: 12 residues. V was clipped by 5 bases and J by 1 base, with 6 bases between them. The CDR3 here is CASSTYSYEQYF. Written as DNA, the CDR3 is TGTGCCAGCAGCACTTATTCCTACGAGCAGTACTTC. The whole variable domain, remainder taken from reference TRBV11-2 and TRBJ2-7, is EAGVAQSPRYKIIEKRQSVAFWCNPISGHATLYWYQQILGQGPKLLIQFQNNGVVDDSQLPKDRFSAERLKGVDSTLKIQPAKLEDSAVYLCASSTYSYEQYFGPGTRLTVT.

The chain joins TRBV20-1 to TRBJ2-5; 12 nucleotides align to TRBD1. The length of the CDR3 is 17 residues. Germline V gene data show CDR1 as DFQATT and CDR2 as SNEGSKA (reference sequence). The ends lost 3 bases at V and 4 bases at J; junction bases unmatched: 12. The CDR3 sequence is CSASPGTGGPEGETQYF. The CDR3 DNA sequence: TGCAGTGCTAGTCCCGGGACAGGGGGCCCGGAGGGAGAGACCCAGTACTTC.

This clone was recorded a few times. The chain carries TRBV14 and TRBJ1-4; D is undetermined. Germline V gives CDR1 SGHDN, CDR2 FVKESK. The CDR3 has 13 amino acids. V was clipped by 1 base and J by 11 bases, with 11 bases between them. Here the CDR3 DNA reads TGTGCCAGCAGCCAAGGGACTTCGGGGAAACTGTTTTTT. Translated: CASSQGTSGKLFF.

The chain is built from TRBV11-2 and TRBJ2-7, with 8 bases aligning to TRBD2. Germline values: CDR1 SGHAT, CDR2 FQNNGV. CDR3 length equals 15 residues. Unmatched junction bases numbered 10, after V lost 4 bases and J lost 5 bases. The CDR3 DNA reads TGTGCCAGCAGCTCGCCCGGGACTAGAGGAAACGAGCAGTACTTC. Protein: CASSSPGTRGNEQYF.

The chain joins TRBV7-8 to TRBJ2-7; D perhaps matches TRBD2 (5 bases). This CDR3 is 15 amino acids long. Trimming removed 5 bases at V and 3 bases at J, with 17 bases between. The germline CDR1 and CDR2 sequences are SGHVS and FQNEAQ. In DNA form, the CDR3 reads TGTGCCAGCAGCCCCGACGCGGGCCCCCTCTACGAGCAGTACTTC. It codes for CASSPDAGPLYEQYF.

This chain links TRBV27 with TRBJ1-6; perhaps TRBD1 as D (6 bases). Germline CDR1 MNHEY, CDR2 SMNVEV (reference sequence). V was trimmed by 2 bases and J by 10 bases, leaving 12 bases between them. This CDR3 comprises 14 residues. DNA for the CDR3: TGTGCCAGCAGTTTAAGGGGGTCTGGCTCACCCCTCCACTTT. Amino acid sequence: CASSLRGSGSPLHF.

The CDR3 is CASSFADTQYF. The CDR3 nucleotides are TGTGCCAGTAGTTTCGCCGATACGCAGTATTTT. This chain uses TRBV19 with TRBJ2-3; D uncertain. V lost 5 bases and J lost 6, with 6 bases in between. The CDR3 contains 11 residues. The germline V gene encodes CDR1 LNHDA and CDR2 SQIVND (reference sequence).

The J gene is TRBJ1-2, the V gene TRBV9, with 7 bases matching TRBD1. Germline CDR1 reads SGDLS; CDR2 reads YYNGEE. The CDR3 extends over 14 amino acids. V was pared by 4 bases and J by 5 bases, with 8 bases of the junction left unmatched. The CDR3 nucleotides read TGTGCCAGCAGCCCGGGACAGTATCTATATGGCTACACCTTC. It codes for CASSPGQYLYGYTF.

The chain is built from TRBV30 and TRBJ1-5; 8 bases match TRBD1. Trimming took 3 bases from V and 2 from J; bases not matched to a gene: 9. This CDR3 has 16 amino acids. Germline lookup yields CDR1 GTSNPN and CDR2 SVGIG (reference sequence). The CDR3 DNA follows: TGTGCCTGGAGAGACAGGGGCCCAGAGGGCAATCAGCCCCAGCATTTT. It yields the protein CAWRDRGPEGNQPQHF.

The rearrangement links TRBV7-2 to TRBJ1-3; TRBD1 matches at 7 bases. Germline CDR1 reads SGHTA; CDR2 reads FQGNSA. Germline trimming cut 6 bases from V and 2 bases from J; bases unmatched to any gene: 1. This CDR3 has 13 residues. The CDR3 reads CASSGTAGNTIYF. CDR3 nucleotides: TGTGCCAGCAGTGGGACAGCTGGAAACACCATATATTTT.

This chain joins TRBV7-6 and TRBJ2-2, with 9 bases identical to TRBD1. The germline V gene encodes CDR1 SGHVS and CDR2 FNYEAQ. This CDR3 spans 15 amino acids. The trim removed 1 base at V and 8 bases at J, leaving 5 bases unmatched. The CDR3 sequence: CASSLGQGVSGELFF. The CDR3 nucleotides read TGTGCCAGCAGCTTAGGACAGGGGGTTTCGGGGGAGCTGTTTTTT.

About this clone itself: One end of the junction fails to match germline, which may point to a read error. This chain links TRBV9 with TRBJ1-1, with D perhaps TRBD1 (5 bases). CDR1 is SGDLS and CDR2 is YYNGEE in the germline V gene. This CDR3 is 14 amino acids long. The CDR3 region is CASSAYGGNSEAFF. DNA for the CDR3: TGTGCCAGCAGCGCCTATGGGGGGAACTCTGAAGCTTTCTTT. Based on the CDR3 plus reference TRBV9 and TRBJ1-1, the full variable domain is DSGVTQTPKHLITATGQRVTLRCSPRSGDLSVYWYQQSLDQGLQFLIQYYNGEERAKGNILERFSAQQFPDLHSELNLSSLELGDSALYFCASSAYGGNSEAFFGQGTRLTVV.

This chain joins TRBV25-1 and TRBJ2-1; TRBD1 matches 10 bases. V lost 3 bases and J lost 7; bases outside the gene matches: 6. The CDR3 has 15 residues. Germline CDR1 reads MGHDK; CDR2 reads SYGVNS. CDR3 region: CASSDLGTGVNEQFF. CDR3 bases: TGTGCCAGCAGTGATCTAGGGACAGGGGTTAATGAGCAGTTCTTC.

This rearrangement joins TRBV4-3 to TRBJ2-5; 9 positions match TRBD2. Germline V gene sequence: CDR1 LGHNA, CDR2 YSLEER. J was trimmed by 3 bases and V by 4 bases; bases with no gene match: 3. The CDR3 covers 14 residues. This CDR3 reads CASSPGLAEETQYF. CDR3 nucleotides: TGCGCCAGCAGCCCGGGACTAGCAGAAGAGACCCAGTACTTC.

The chain employs TRBV30 and TRBJ1-5, with D tentatively TRBD1 (5 bases). Germline assignment: CDR1 GTSNPN and CDR2 SVGIG (reference sequence). Trimming shortened V by 3 bases and J by 0 bases, and 18 bases separated the two germline ends. CDR3 length: 17 amino acids. The CDR3 here is CAWSPGRLGSSNQPQHF. The CDR3 nucleotides are TGTGCCTGGAGCCCGGGACGGCTGGGGAGTAGCAATCAGCCCCAGCATTTT.